The clone carrying this TCR beta chain appeared a few times. Antigen: not known. These data are taken from a study of blood T cells in healthy people across ages. Study-level background: For every two T cells, template switching captured about one barcoded beta molecule.

Germline CDR1 SGHKS, CDR2 YYEKEE (reference sequence). V lost 3 bases and J lost 1; bases outside the gene matches: 8. This CDR3 has 16 residues. Collection of 9 to 10 milliliters of peripheral blood was performed for each donor. For the second PCR, which ran for about 7 to 11 cycles, a sample-barcoded 5' primer and a J-beta primer mix were used. TCRdb passed the 5' RACE reads through MiXCR, listing each CDR3 protein once. Here the sample spans more than 650,000 distinct CDR3 sequences, about a fifth being singletons. Points from the study as a whole: Correlation between TCR beta diversity and naive T cell percentage was strong.

The receptor's source is a man in his 70s in good health. The chain uses TRBV5-5 and TRBJ2-3, with 7 nucleotides matching TRBD2. Material: blood. The CDR3 sequence: CASSSTSVQGTDTQYF. The CDR3 DNA follows: TGTGCCAGCAGCTCAACTAGCGTTCAGGGCACAGATACGCAGTATTTT.